This T cell receptor (beta chain) was identified during a study of shared clonotypes between healthy human individuals. Some clones are missing from TCRdb's copy, which holds only in-frame ones; the method was immunoSEQ multiplex PCR. Counted here are fewer than 3 million clones, roughly 90% occurring once; the ten biggest clones make up 0.37%. The CDR3 length is 15 residues. V dropped 2 bases and J dropped 0 bases, with 9 bases sitting between them. The germline gives CDR1 SGHTA, CDR2 FQGNSA. The sample was naive CD4+ T cells from PBMCs. Subset noted: CD45RA+ positively selected. The receptor comes from a man aged 18 to 29 in good health. Some clones in this sample may be carry-over from other donors' samples. This chain links TRBV7-2 with TRBJ2-3, with D unresolved. The chain's CDR3 is CASSLTPLSTDTQYF. CDR3 bases: TGTGCCAGCAGCTTAACCCCCCTTAGCACAGATACGCAGTATTTT.